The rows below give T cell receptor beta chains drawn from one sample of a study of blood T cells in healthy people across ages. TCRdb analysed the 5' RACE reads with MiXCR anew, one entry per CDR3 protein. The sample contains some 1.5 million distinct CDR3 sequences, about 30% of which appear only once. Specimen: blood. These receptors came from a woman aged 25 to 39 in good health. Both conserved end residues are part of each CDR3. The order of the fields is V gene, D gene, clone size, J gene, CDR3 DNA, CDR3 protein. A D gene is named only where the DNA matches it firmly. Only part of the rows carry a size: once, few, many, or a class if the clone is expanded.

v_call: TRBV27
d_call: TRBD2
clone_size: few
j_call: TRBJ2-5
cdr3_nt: TGTGCCAGCAGTTCAATGGGGGGGCAAGAGACCCAGTACTTC
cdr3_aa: CASSSMGGQETQYF

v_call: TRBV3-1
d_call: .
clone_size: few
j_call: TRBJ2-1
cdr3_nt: TGTGCCAGCAGCCAATTGGTAGGGAATGAGCAGTTCTTC
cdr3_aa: CASSQLVGNEQFF

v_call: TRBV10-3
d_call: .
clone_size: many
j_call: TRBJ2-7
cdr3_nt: TGTGCCATCAGGGGGGAGTTTCAGATCTCCTACGAGCAGTACTTC
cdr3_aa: CAIRGEFQISYEQYF

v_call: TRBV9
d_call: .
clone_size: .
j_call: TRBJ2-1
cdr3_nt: TGTGTCAGCAGCGGAGCCTGGGGCGGCTACAATGAGCAGTTCTTC
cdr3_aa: CVSSGAWGGYNEQFF

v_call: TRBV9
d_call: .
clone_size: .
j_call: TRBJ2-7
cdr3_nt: TGTGCCAGCAGCGTAGAACAGGTTCCCTACAATGAGCAGTACTTC
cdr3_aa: CASSVEQVPYNEQYF

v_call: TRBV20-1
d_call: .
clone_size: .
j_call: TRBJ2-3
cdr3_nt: TGCAGTGCTCTGCCGGGGGGCTCAGATACGCAGTATTTT
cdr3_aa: CSALPGGSDTQYF

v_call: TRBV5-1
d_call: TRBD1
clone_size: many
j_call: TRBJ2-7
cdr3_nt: TGCGCCAGCAGCTTGGATTGGCTCCCCGGACAGGGGCCCCTCGAGCAGTACTTC
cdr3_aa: CASSLDWLPGQGPLEQYF

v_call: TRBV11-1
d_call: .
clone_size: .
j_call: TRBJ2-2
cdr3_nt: TGTGCCAGCAGCCCGGAGGGAAGGGAAAGGGGAACCGGGGAGCTGTTTTTT
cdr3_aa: CASSPEGRERGTGELFF

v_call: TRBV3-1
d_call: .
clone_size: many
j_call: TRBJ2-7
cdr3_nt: TGTGCCAGCAGCGTTCAACAGGGCCACGAGCAGTACTTC
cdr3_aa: CASSVQQGHEQYF

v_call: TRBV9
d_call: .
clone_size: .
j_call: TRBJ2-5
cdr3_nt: TGTGCCAGCAGCGTACCTGGCGGGACGGAGACCCAGTACTTC
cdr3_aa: CASSVPGGTETQYF

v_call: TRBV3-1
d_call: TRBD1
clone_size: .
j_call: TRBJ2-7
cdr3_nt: TGTGCCAGCAGCCAGACAGGGGGTATCCCTAACGAGCAGTACTTC
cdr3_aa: CASSQTGGIPNEQYF

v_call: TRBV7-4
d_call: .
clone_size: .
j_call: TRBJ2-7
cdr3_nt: TGTGCCAGCAGCTTTACGGGACACCAACTCTACGAGCAGTACTTC
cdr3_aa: CASSFTGHQLYEQYF

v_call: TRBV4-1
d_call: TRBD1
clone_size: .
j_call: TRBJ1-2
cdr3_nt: TGCGCCAGCAGCCGAGGGGGGACAGTCTATGGCTACACCTTC
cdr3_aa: CASSRGGTVYGYTF

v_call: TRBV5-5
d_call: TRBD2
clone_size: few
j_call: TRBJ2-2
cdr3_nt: TGTGCCAGCAGCTTGTCGGGGGGGCCCAACACCGGGGAGCTGTTTTTT
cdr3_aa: CASSLSGGPNTGELFF

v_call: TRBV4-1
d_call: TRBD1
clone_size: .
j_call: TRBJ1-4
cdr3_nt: TGCGCCAGCAGCCAGGGACAGGGGGGGGGAACTAATGAAAAACTGTTTTTT
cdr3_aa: CASSQGQGGGTNEKLFF

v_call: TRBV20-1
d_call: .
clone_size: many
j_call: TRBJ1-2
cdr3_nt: TGCAGTGCTAGCATCGGGGGCGCGCTCTCTGGCTACACCTTC
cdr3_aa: CSASIGGALSGYTF

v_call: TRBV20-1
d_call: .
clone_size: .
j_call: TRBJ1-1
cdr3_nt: TGCAGTGCTTCTAGGACAGATAGGAACACTGAAGCTTTCTTT
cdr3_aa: CSASRTDRNTEAFF

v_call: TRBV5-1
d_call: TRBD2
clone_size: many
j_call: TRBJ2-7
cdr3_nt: TGCGCCAGCAGCCTCACTAGCGGGGCCACCTACGAGCAGTACTTC
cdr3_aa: CASSLTSGATYEQYF

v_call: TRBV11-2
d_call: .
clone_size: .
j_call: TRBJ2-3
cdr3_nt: TGTGCCAGCAGCTTAGATGCCGTTCTAGCCACAGGTACGCAGTATTTT
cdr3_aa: CASSLDAVLATGTQYF

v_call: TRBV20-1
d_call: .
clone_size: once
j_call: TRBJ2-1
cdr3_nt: TGCAGTGCTGGTAGAACTGGCAGCTCCTACAATGAGCAGTTCTTC
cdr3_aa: CSAGRTGSSYNEQFF

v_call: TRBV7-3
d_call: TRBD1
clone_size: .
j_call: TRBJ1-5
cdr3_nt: TGTGCCAGCAGTCTGTCCCGGGACAGTTTTCGCAATCAGCCCCAGCATTTT
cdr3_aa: CASSLSRDSFRNQPQHF

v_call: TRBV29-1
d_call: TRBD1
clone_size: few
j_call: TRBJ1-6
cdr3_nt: TGCAGCGTGGGGACAGGGGGCGATAATTCACCCCTCCACTTT
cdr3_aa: CSVGTGGDNSPLHF

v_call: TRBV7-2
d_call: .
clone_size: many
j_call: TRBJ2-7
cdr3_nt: TGTGCCAGCAGCTCGGCTGGGGTGCTCTACGAGCAGTACTTC
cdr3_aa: CASSSAGVLYEQYF

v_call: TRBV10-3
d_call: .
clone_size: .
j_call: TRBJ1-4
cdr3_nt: TGTGCCATTGGAAGGGGAGACCAATCTAATGAAAAACTGTTTTTT
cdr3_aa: CAIGRGDQSNEKLFF

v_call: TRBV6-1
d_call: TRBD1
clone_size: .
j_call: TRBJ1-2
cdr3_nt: TGTGCCAGCGAGGGGACAGCAGATGGCTACACCTTC
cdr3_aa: CASEGTADGYTF

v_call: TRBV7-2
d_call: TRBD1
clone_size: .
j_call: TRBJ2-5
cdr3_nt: TGTGCCAGCAGCCCAAGACAGGGTGGGCAAGAGACCCGGTACTTC
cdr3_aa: CASSPRQGGQETRYF